One and the same sample provided the 2 T cell receptor beta chains below, sequenced in a study of blood T cell repertoires in COVID-19. Profiled with immunoSEQ multiplex PCR; TCRdb holds only in-frame clones, not every one. Of over 150,000 clones listed, around 79% are singletons. Sequenced sample: PBMCs or T cells enriched from blood (not recorded which). The origin of the receptors is an older woman in a cohort exposed to, infected with or recovered from COVID-19 (not recorded which).

The genes are TRBV7-3 and TRBJ1-1, with 9 nucleotides matching TRBD1. Germline values: CDR1 SGHTA, CDR2 FQGTGA. The trim removed 5 bases at V and 6 bases at J, leaving 10 bases unmatched. There are 15 residues in the CDR3. The CDR3 spells CASSRGGQGNAEAFF. The CDR3 region has the DNA TGTGCCAGCAGCCGAGGTGGACAGGGGAATGCTGAAGCTTTCTTT.

The gene calls are TRBV27 and TRBJ2-2; 7 positions match TRBD2. This CDR3 comprises 15 residues. V was pared by 5 bases and J by 2 bases, with 5 bases of the junction left unmatched. From germline, CDR1 is MNHEY and CDR2 SMNVEV (reference sequence). Here the CDR3 reads CASSRLAANTGELFF. The CDR3 nucleotides read TGTGCCAGCAGTCGTCTAGCGGCCAACACCGGGGAGCTGTTTTTT.